The source of this T cell receptor beta chain is a study of shared clonotypes between healthy human individuals (TCRdb year 2020). About the study as a whole: A few men and two women, aged 18 to 49 years, made up the cohort. Per donor, three plates each were used for CD4 naive and CD4 memory, two for CD8 naive, and one for CD8 memory. To estimate repertoire size and how much clonotypes are shared between individuals, the study performed deep sequencing of blood TCR repertoires from roughly five healthy adults. Libraries were prepared and TCR repertoires were sequenced by different laboratories using diverse techniques, in order to increase sequencing depth and limit assay-specific biases. Leukapheresis yielded between about 0.8 and 9.5 billion PBMCs per donor. Overall study results and their limits: Across a few donors, around 5% of naive CD4, roughly 3.4% of naive CD8, 2% to 2.5% of memory CD4, and over 0.35% of memory CD8 clonotypes were shared. Compared with non-shared clonotypes, clonotypes shared by all four sorted-subset donors had higher generation probabilities. Based on pairwise subsampling, the degree of clonotype sharing among donors was expected to be affected by sequencing depth. Because the study included a small number of donors, the genetic and exposure-history diversity represented was limited. Larger estimated clonotype richness was generally found for naive subsets than for memory subsets. Sampling was limited to blood, and TCR repertoires in tissue likely differ from TCR repertoires in blood. Rarefaction of sorted-subset datasets indicated incomplete sequencing despite the large sequencing depth.

This clone has a handful of counts. This receptor's antigen is unknown. The record has no base qualities; no much larger clone is one base away. The germline V gene (reference sequence) supplies CDR1 LNHDA and CDR2 SQIVND. The CDR3 starts with the cysteine, ends with the phenylalanine, and has 14 residues. Kept here is only the CDR3 DNA, which spans 42 bases and is read in frame from base 1. V loses 2 bases of germline sequence and J loses 5 bases, and the interval between the two ends is 12 bases. Using the deep immunoSEQ assay, TCR CDR3 regions were amplified from genomic DNA by multiplex PCR. For each cell subset, the extracted genomic DNA was distributed evenly across all wells of several immunoSEQ 96-well plates, and each plate served as one replicate. For sorted subsets, roughly 200 ng of genomic DNA, equivalent to some 30,000 T cell genomes, went into each replicate PCR. The purified libraries were quantified using a Qubit 3.0 fluorometer, sized with a Bioanalyzer 2100, and then quantified again using the KAPA Library Quantification kit. A separate single-read 150-cycle Illumina NextSeq 550 flow cell was used to sequence each immunoSEQ 96-well plate. Per the authors' processing: Because the immunoSEQ output held only junctional sequences and lacked quality scores, the filtering could not match the filtering applied to full-length reads. Sequences were annotated with PyIR, a Python wrapper for IgBLAST v1.9, and V/J genes and CDR3 were assigned using IMGT germline references. Reads with weak V/J assignments (E-value above 1e-6), missing CDR3, stop codons, out-of-frame junctions, or ambiguous translated residues were removed. V3J clonotypes were defined as sequences sharing the same inferred V gene, J gene, and CDR3 amino acid sequence. Percentage overlap between repertoires was computed as shared unique clonotypes divided by the size of the smaller repertoire. RTK rarefaction, the Chao1 estimator, and Recon v2.1 estimates of unobserved clonotypes were used to assess repertoire richness. OLGA was used to compute generation probabilities for all TCRbeta clonotypes that the gDNA method yielded from a few donors. TCRdb took over this immuneACCESS table, retaining in-frame rearrangements with V and J assigned. Such tables are incomplete; in checked studies, under half of the missing clones stem from an unresolved V gene, and the remainder is unexplained. That table supplies the V and J calls and clone size; D and trimming were determined from the DNA. In all, the sample holds around 700,000 clones, and around 72% of those were seen once. The top ten clonotypes cover less than 2% of the sample.

Healthy HIV-negative adults with no recently reported acute infections or vaccinations were included as donors. Every donor was a Caucasian adult residing in Nashville, Tennessee, USA. CD4+ T cells were enriched by magnetic negative selection, after which naive cells were positively selected on CD45RA and the negative fraction was taken as the memory subset. Blood was obtained by leukapheresis, after which PBMCs were separated by Ficoll-Histopaque density gradient centrifugation and cryopreserved in liquid nitrogen vapor phase. Analytical flow cytometry was used to check the purity and quantity of each magnetically sorted T cell population. Genomic DNA was isolated from every sorted fraction and measured by UV absorbance on a Nanodrop 2000c.

The chain couples TRBV19 to TRBJ2-5; the D region is possibly TRBD1 or TRBD2, each matching across 5 bases. Sequencing was performed on memory CD4+ T cells sorted from blood. In the paper's terms, the cell subset or site label means: CD45RA-negative fraction. This sequence was found in a woman aged 25 to 39 in good health. The DNA sequence is TGTGCCAGTAGTATACAGAGAGGGGCGGAGACCCAGTACTTC. Translation gives CASSIQRGAETQYF.